This T cell receptor beta chain emerged from a study of response to subunit inactivated influenza vaccine. The study, taken as a whole, reports: With each seasonal influenza vaccination, the authors suggested, few new T cells are recruited.

In the case of this clonotype: Antigen unknown.

V was clipped by 6 bases and J by 7 bases; unmatched bases: 9. The CDR3 sequence is 13 residues long. TCRdb itself ran the RT-PCR reads through MiXCR, one entry per CDR3 protein. The sample includes 530,000 or so distinct CDR3 sequences, about 25% seen only once; the top ten take under 2.5%. This clonotype was obtained from a man aged 50 to 60 who received an inactivated influenza vaccine. The rearrangement joins TRBV12-3 or TRBV12-4 to TRBJ2-7; 7 positions match TRBD2. This material consisted of CD4+ T cells sorted from PBMCs, taken roughly 5 days after vaccination. The CDR3 reads CASRKAGPGEQYF. The DNA of the CDR3 is TGTGCCAGCAGAAAAGCGGGGCCGGGGGAGCAGTACTTC.